One TCR beta chain is described in this entry. Its cognate antigen is unknown. This sample was included in a study of beta chain features in type 1 diabetes. Study conclusions and caveats: Shorter TCRB CDR3s, moderately but significantly so, were found in Type 1 diabetes patients in all four CD4+ subsets. Cells that show high TCR expression could be over-represented by cDNA sequencing.

Sorting with CD45RO/CCR7/CD25/CD127/CD95/CD27 yielded naive, central memory, regulatory and stem-like memory CD4+ cells. CDR1 LNHDA and CDR2 SQIVND come from the germline V gene (reference sequence). This CDR3 has 17 amino acids. V shed 5 bases, J shed 4 bases, and the junction held 11 bases outside the gene matches. Expressed TCRB transcripts were sequenced because the entire RNA isolate underwent reverse transcription. The average output of naive, central memory and regulatory T cell samples was several million reads. TCRdb keeps only in-frame clones here, not all; method: immunoSEQ multiplex PCR. The profile shows 300,000 to 450,000 clones, 9.6% of them singletons.

The sequencing sample was made of central memory CD4+ T cells from blood. V gene TRBV19 combines with J gene TRBJ1-2, with 12 nucleotides matching TRBD1. This clonotype was sampled from a man between 25 and 39 years old with type 1 diabetes. This chain's CDR3 is CASSLGQGAQGIYGYTF. CDR3 nucleotide sequence: TGTGCCAGTAGTTTGGGACAGGGGGCGCAGGGAATCTATGGCTACACCTTC.